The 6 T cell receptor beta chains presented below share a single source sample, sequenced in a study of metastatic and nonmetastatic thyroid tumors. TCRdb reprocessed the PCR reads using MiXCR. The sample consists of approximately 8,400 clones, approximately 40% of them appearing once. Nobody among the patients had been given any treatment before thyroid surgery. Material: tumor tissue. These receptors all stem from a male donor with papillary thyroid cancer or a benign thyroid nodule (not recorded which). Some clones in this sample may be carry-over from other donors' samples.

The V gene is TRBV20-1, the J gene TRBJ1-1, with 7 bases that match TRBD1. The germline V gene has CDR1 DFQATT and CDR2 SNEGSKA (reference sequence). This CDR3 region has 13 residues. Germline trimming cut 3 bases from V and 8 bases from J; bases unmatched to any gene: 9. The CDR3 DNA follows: TGCAGTGCTAGGAGCGGCAGGGGGACAGAAGCTTTCTTT. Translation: CSARSGRGTEAFF.

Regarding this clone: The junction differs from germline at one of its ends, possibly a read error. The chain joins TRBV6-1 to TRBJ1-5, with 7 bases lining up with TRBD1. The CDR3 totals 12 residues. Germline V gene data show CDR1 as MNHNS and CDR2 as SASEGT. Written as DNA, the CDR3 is TGTGCCAGCAGACTCAGGGGGGGACCCCTCCTTTTT. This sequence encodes CASRLRGGPLLF.

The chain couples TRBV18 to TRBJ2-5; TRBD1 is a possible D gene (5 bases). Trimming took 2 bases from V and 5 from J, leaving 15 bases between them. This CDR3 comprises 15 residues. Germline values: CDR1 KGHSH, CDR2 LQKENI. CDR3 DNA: TGTGCCAGCTCACCAGGGGCCGGGCCACGGGAGACCCAGTACTTC. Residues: CASSPGAGPRETQYF.

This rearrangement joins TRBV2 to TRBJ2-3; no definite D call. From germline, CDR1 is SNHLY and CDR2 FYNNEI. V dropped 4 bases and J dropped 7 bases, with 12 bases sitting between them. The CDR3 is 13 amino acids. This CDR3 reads CASSVVEVYTQYF. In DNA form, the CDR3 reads TGTGCCAGCAGTGTGGTTGAGGTCTATACGCAGTATTTT.

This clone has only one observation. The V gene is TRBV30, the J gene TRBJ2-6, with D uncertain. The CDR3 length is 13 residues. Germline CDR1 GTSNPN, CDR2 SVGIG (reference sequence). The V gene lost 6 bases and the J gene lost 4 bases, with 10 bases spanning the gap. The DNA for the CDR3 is TGTGCCTGCCTATGGTCCGGGGCCAACGTCCTGACTTTC. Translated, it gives CACLWSGANVLTF.

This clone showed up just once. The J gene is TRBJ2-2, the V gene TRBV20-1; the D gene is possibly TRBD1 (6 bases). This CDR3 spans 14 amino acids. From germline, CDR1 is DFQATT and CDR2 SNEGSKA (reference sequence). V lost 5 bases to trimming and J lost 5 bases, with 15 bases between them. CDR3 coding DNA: TGCAGTGCTGGGACATTCAAGGGAACCGGGGAGCTGTTTTTT. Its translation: CSAGTFKGTGELFF.